A selection of T cell receptor beta chains follows, all from one sample in a study of cytomegalovirus exposure and HLA in healthy donors. Libraries were prepared by immunoSEQ multiplex PCR; TCRdb keeps only in-frame clonotypes and omits some of them. Of some 150,000 clones in the sample, around 79% are singletons; the top ten hold under 0.8%. The source material was PBMCs. All receptors derive from a male donor in good health and CMV-seronegative. Both conserved end residues are part of each CDR3. A D gene is named only where the DNA matches it firmly. A clone size is listed for some rows: how often the clone was seen (once, few, many), or a class if it is expanded.

j_gene,abundance,v_gene,d_gene,CDR3aa,CDR3nt
TRBJ1-2,few,TRBV27,TRBD1,CASSETGAGYGYTF,TGTGCCAGCAGTGAGACAGGGGCGGGCTATGGCTACACCTTC
TRBJ2-3,.,TRBV7-9,TRBD1,CASRPTAGTGVTDTQYF,TGTGCCAGCAGACCTACGGCCGGGACAGGGGTCACAGATACGCAGTATTTT
TRBJ2-3,.,TRBV5-1,TRBD2,CASSSGTSGSDTQYF,TGCGCCAGCAGCTCGGGGACTAGCGGGAGTGATACGCAGTATTTT
TRBJ2-1,.,TRBV7-2,TRBD2,CASSAGGGGTYNEQFF,TGTGCCAGCAGCGCTGGTGGCGGGGGGACCTACAATGAGCAGTTCTTC
TRBJ2-5,.,TRBV2,.,CASSGADSRPETQYF,TGTGCCAGCAGTGGAGCTGACAGCCGTCCTGAGACCCAGTACTTC
TRBJ1-1,.,TRBV7-7,.,CASSLDLNTEAFF,TGTGCCAGCAGCTTAGACTTGAACACTGAAGCTTTCTTT
TRBJ1-1,few,TRBV10-3,.,CAISPTGIGENTEAFF,TGTGCCATCAGTCCAACAGGGATAGGGGAGAACACTGAAGCTTTCTTT
TRBJ2-6,.,TRBV27,.,CASSSAGLSGANVLTF,TGTGCCAGCAGTTCAGCAGGCCTCTCTGGGGCCAACGTCCTGACTTTC
TRBJ2-6,few,TRBV30,TRBD2,CAWSSPLAGSRLGANVLTF,TGTGCCTGGAGTTCCCCCCTAGCGGGAAGTCGTCTTGGGGCCAACGTCCTGACTTTC
TRBJ1-1,.,TRBV21-1,.,CASRAMEPTRGADTEAFF,TGTGCCAGCAGAGCCATGGAACCAACCAGGGGAGCGGACACTGAAGCTTTCTTT
TRBJ2-2,.,TRBV15,TRBD2,CATSRKRDSGELFF,TGTGCCACCAGCAGGAAGCGGGACTCCGGGGAGCTGTTTTTT
TRBJ2-3,.,TRBV18,TRBD1,CASSPQGATDTQYF,TGTGCCAGCTCACCACAGGGGGCAACAGATACGCAGTATTTT
TRBJ1-3,.,TRBV30,.,CAWNPGQGNTIYF,TGTGCCTGGAACCCTGGACAGGGAAACACCATATATTTT
TRBJ2-3,.,TRBV5-1,TRBD2,CASSPPLGREVYF,TGCGCCAGCAGCCCCCCGTTGGGGCGGGAGGTCTATTTT
TRBJ2-1,.,TRBV4-2,TRBD2,CASSQDAQTSGSAYNEQFF,TGTGCCAGCAGCCAAGATGCCCAAACTAGCGGGAGCGCCTACAATGAGCAGTTCTTC
TRBJ1-1,once,TRBV9,TRBD1,CARRLGDRGNTEAFF,TGTGCCAGAAGACTGGGGGACAGGGGCAACACTGAAGCTTTCTTT
TRBJ2-1,.,TRBV21-1,.,CASSKVVRGLAGVNEQFF,TGTGCCAGCAGCAAAGTAGTCCGTGGACTAGCGGGAGTCAATGAGCAGTTCTTC
TRBJ2-1,.,TRBV7-2,TRBD2,CASSFSGSRRYNEQFF,TGTGCCAGCAGCTTCAGCGGGAGCCGGAGGTACAATGAGCAGTTCTTC
TRBJ1-2,.,TRBV27,.,CASSPRSFYGYTF,TGTGCCAGCAGTCCCCGGTCCTTCTATGGCTACACCTTC
TRBJ1-6,.,TRBV9,TRBD1,CASSAGQGSPLHF,TGTGCCAGCAGCGCGGGACAGGGATCACCCCTCCACTTT
TRBJ1-2,.,TRBV2,.,CASSETWLQGRVNHGYTF,TGTGCCAGCAGTGAAACTTGGTTGCAGGGTCGAGTGAACCATGGCTACACCTTC
TRBJ2-7,.,TRBV5-1,TRBD1,CASSWGTAAYEQYF,TGCGCCAGCAGCTGGGGGACAGCCGCCTACGAGCAGTACTTC
TRBJ1-1,.,TRBV5-4,.,CASSPKWGRTEAFF,TGTGCCAGCAGCCCCAAGTGGGGGAGGACTGAAGCTTTCTTT
TRBJ1-3,.,TRBV6-5,.,CATISNTIYF,TGTGCCACAATTTCAAACACCATATATTTT
TRBJ2-3,.,TRBV11-3,.,CASSPPGDTQYF,TGTGCCAGCAGCCCCCCGGGAGATACGCAGTATTTT
TRBJ1-1,.,TRBV18,.,CASSPKTGGTEAFF,TGTGCCAGCTCACCTAAAACCGGGGGCACTGAAGCTTTCTTT
TRBJ2-1,.,TRBV9,TRBD2,CASSPAPAGTSNEQFF,TGTGCCAGCAGCCCAGCACCAGCGGGGACTAGCAATGAGCAGTTCTTC
TRBJ1-2,.,TRBV7-3,.,CASEKGQGVFYGYTF,TGTGCCAGCGAAAAGGGGCAGGGCGTATTCTATGGCTACACCTTC
TRBJ2-5,few,TRBV5-1,TRBD1,CASSLEGQQETQYF,TGCGCCAGCAGCTTGGAGGGACAGCAAGAGACCCAGTACTTC
TRBJ2-1,.,TRBV4-1,.,CASSQYRALYNEQFF,TGCGCCAGCAGCCAATACAGGGCCCTCTACAATGAGCAGTTCTTC
TRBJ1-1,few,TRBV4-1,.,CASSQDPLRTEAFF,TGCGCCAGCAGCCAAGATCCCTTGCGGACTGAAGCTTTCTTT
TRBJ2-7,once,TRBV9,.,CASSVGLGASYEQYF,TGTGCCAGCAGCGTAGGGTTAGGGGCGTCCTACGAGCAGTACTTC
TRBJ2-7,.,TRBV2,TRBD2,CASKTSGGRNEQYF,TGTGCCAGCAAGACTAGCGGGGGGCGAAACGAGCAGTACTTC
TRBJ1-3,.,TRBV19,TRBD1,CASWATGGTGNTIYF,TGTGCCAGTTGGGCGACAGGGGGCACGGGAAACACCATATATTTT
TRBJ2-1,.,TRBV11-3,TRBD2,CASSLLAGGQNEQFF,TGTGCCAGCAGCTTGCTAGCGGGAGGGCAAAATGAGCAGTTCTTC
TRBJ2-5,.,TRBV7-7,TRBD2,CASSLGLAGGGQETQYF,TGTGCCAGCAGCTTAGGGCTAGCGGGGGGAGGACAAGAGACCCAGTACTTC
TRBJ2-2,.,TRBV28,TRBD1,CAIHRGQGTGELFF,TGTGCCATCCACAGGGGGCAAGGCACCGGGGAGCTGTTTTTT
TRBJ2-2,.,TRBV9,TRBD1,CASSPRRGLNGELFF,TGTGCCAGCAGCCCCCGCAGGGGGCTTAACGGGGAGCTGTTTTTT
TRBJ2-2,.,TRBV7-9,.,CSSSFSTGELFF,TGTTCCAGCAGCTTTAGCACCGGGGAGCTGTTTTTT
TRBJ1-4,.,TRBV6-1,TRBD1,CASSVGTAHEKLFF,TGTGCCAGCAGTGTGGGGACAGCCCATGAAAAACTGTTTTTT
TRBJ1-2,.,TRBV30,TRBD1,CAWSVGTGYGYTF,TGTGCCTGGAGTGTAGGGACAGGGTATGGCTACACCTTC
TRBJ2-7,.,TRBV5-1,TRBD1,CASSPGQGLYEQYF,TGCGCCAGCAGCCCAGGACAGGGTCTCTACGAGCAGTACTTC
TRBJ1-1,.,TRBV30,TRBD1,CALLLTDRAPEAFF,TGTGCCTTACTCCTTACTGACAGGGCCCCCGAAGCTTTCTTT
TRBJ1-2,.,TRBV9,TRBD1,CASSATWTGPTYGYTF,TGTGCCAGCAGCGCCACTTGGACAGGGCCCACCTATGGCTACACCTTC
TRBJ1-5,.,TRBV19,.,CASNSAGGGAGNQPQHF,TGTGCCAGTAACAGTGCGGGGGGGGGCGCCGGCAATCAGCCCCAGCATTTT
TRBJ2-1,.,TRBV7-3,TRBD2,CASSFGTSGGTYNEQFF,TGTGCCAGCAGCTTTGGGACTAGCGGGGGAACCTACAATGAGCAGTTCTTC
TRBJ2-3,once,TRBV7-2,TRBD2,CASSLGTSGRDTQYF,TGTGCCAGCAGCTTAGGGACTAGCGGGAGAGATACGCAGTATTTT
TRBJ2-3,.,TRBV5-1,TRBD2,CASSYGLAGDTQYF,TGCGCCAGCAGCTACGGACTAGCGGGAGATACGCAGTATTTT
TRBJ1-2,.,TRBV5-1,.,CASSLVPGNIYGYTF,TGCGCCAGCAGCTTGGTTCCAGGTAACATCTATGGCTACACCTTC
TRBJ2-3,.,TRBV5-6,TRBD1,CASSLRGGPSTDTQYF,TGTGCCAGCAGCTTGAGAGGGGGCCCCTCCACAGATACGCAGTATTTT
TRBJ2-4,.,TRBV18,.,CASSPGRGQKNIQYF,TGTGCCAGCTCACCAGGGCGAGGACAGAAAAACATTCAGTACTTC
TRBJ2-7,.,TRBV6-1,TRBD2,CATTLAGLSYEQYF,TGTGCCACCACACTAGCGGGACTCTCCTACGAGCAGTACTTC
TRBJ2-3,once,TRBV4-3,.,CASSQALGLYITDTQYF,TGCGCCAGCAGCCAAGCTCTGGGACTCTACATCACAGATACGCAGTATTTT
TRBJ2-1,.,TRBV4-1,.,CASSPGTYNEQFF,TGCGCCAGCAGCCCGGGGACTTACAATGAGCAGTTCTTC
TRBJ2-3,.,TRBV28,TRBD2,CASRFGVRGGTDTQYF,TGTGCCAGCAGATTTGGGGTACGGGGAGGGACAGATACGCAGTATTTT
TRBJ2-1,.,TRBV9,TRBD2,CASSVEGLTSGNEQFF,TGTGCCAGCAGCGTAGAGGGACTAACTAGCGGGAATGAGCAGTTCTTC